The entry below describes one T cell receptor beta chain. Its antigen remains unidentified. Measured with immunoSEQ multiplex PCR; TCRdb has only the in-frame clones, and not every one. The table records about 140,000 clones, 84% of them present only once. The sample comes from a study of cytomegalovirus exposure and HLA in healthy donors. As for the study in general: It was reported in a later analysis that the same platform had been used for the roughly 130 validation repertoires as for the 666 first-cohort repertoires.

Findings of the study overall: Both high specificity and high sensitivity reportedly marked the classifier's diagnosis of cytomegalovirus status. In vitro data verified three CMV-associated chains as specific for CMV antigens. The authors listed approximately 150 TCR beta chains as cytomegalovirus-associated.

The CDR3 consists of 15 residues. CDR1 MDHEN and CDR2 SYDVKM come from the germline V gene. V gave up 5 bases and J gave up 6 bases; unmatched junction bases: 11. Sequencing input: PBMCs. The V call is TRBV28, the J call TRBJ2-7, with TRBD2 matching 9 bases. The sequence came from a woman in her twenties or thirties in good health and CMV-seronegative. The CDR3 protein is CASSGGASGAPEQYF. CDR3 DNA: TGTGCCAGCAGTGGAGGTGCTAGCGGGGCTCCCGAGCAGTACTTC.